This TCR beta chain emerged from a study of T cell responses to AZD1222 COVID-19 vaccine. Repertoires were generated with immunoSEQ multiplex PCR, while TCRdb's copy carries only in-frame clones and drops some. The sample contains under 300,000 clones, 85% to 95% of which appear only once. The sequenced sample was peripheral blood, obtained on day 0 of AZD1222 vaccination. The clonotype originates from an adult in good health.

The CDR3 is CASSLEGGYNQPQHF. The CDR3 DNA sequence: TGCGCCAGCAGCCTCGAGGGGGGGTACAATCAGCCCCAGCATTTT. The V call is TRBV4-1, the J call TRBJ1-5; D is perhaps TRBD1 (6 bases). The CDR3 sequence is 15 residues long. The V end was cut by 4 bases, the J end by 3 bases, with 13 bases between. Germline-derived CDR1 and CDR2 are MGHRA and YSYEKL.